Listed here is a single TCR beta chain. Its antigen is currently unknown. This sample also contains other DNA sequences that code for the same CDR3. The sample belongs to a study of CD8+ T cells in alopecia areata. Overall study results and limits: On tofacitinib, scalp and blood still held many of the expanded lesional clones.

Extracted RNA was reverse transcribed into cDNA, the sequencing template. Using immunoSEQ multiplex PCR, the repertoire was profiled, and TCRdb retains in-frame clones only, with some absent. The sample lists roughly 120,000 clones; 58% were seen once. From germline, CDR1 is SQVTM and CDR2 ANQGSEA. V shed 3 bases and J shed 2 bases, with 4 bases lying between them. The CDR3 contains 11 residues. The treatment denotes: oral pan-JAK inhibitor, 5-10 mg twice daily. Peripheral blood and lesional scalp punch biopsies were taken from alopecia areata patients. The genes are TRBV29-1 and TRBJ1-1; no clear D. Here the sequenced sample was CD8+ T cells sorted from blood, taken at week 4, from a patient treated with tofacitinib. This sequence was found in a human donor with alopecia areata. The CDR3 DNA is TGCAGCGTTGAGTCTAACACTGAAGCTTTCTTT. Translating gives CSVESNTEAFF.